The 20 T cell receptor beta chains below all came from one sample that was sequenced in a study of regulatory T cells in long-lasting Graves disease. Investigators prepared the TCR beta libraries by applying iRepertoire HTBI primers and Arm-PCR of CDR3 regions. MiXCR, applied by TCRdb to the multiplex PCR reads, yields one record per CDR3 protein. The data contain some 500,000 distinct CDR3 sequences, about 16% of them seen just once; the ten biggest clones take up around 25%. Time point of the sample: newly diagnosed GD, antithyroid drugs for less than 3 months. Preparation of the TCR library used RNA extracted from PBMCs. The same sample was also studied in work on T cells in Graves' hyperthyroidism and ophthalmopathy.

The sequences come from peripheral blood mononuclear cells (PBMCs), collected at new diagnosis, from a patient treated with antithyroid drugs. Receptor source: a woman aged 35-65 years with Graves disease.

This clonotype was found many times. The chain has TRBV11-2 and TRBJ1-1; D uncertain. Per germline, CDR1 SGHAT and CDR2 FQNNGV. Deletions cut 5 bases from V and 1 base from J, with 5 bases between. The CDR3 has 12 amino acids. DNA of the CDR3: TGTGCCAGCAGCCACGGGAACACTGAAGCTTTCTTT. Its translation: CASSHGNTEAFF.

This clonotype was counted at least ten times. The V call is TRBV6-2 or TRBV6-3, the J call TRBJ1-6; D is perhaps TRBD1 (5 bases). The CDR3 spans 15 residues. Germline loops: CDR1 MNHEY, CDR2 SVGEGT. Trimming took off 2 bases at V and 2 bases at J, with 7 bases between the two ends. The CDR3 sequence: CASSYTGPYNSPLHF. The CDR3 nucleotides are TGTGCCAGCAGTTACACAGGCCCCTATAATTCACCCCTCCACTTT.

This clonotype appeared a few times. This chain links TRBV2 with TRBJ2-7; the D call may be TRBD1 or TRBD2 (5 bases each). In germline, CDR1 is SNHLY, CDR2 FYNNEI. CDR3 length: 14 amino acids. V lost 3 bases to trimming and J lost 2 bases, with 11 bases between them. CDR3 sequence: CASSEAGTTYEQYF. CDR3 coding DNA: TGTGCCAGCAGTGAGGCAGGGACGACCTACGAGCAGTACTTC. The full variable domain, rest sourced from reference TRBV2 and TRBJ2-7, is EPEVTQTPSHQVTQMGQEVILRCVPISNHLYFYWYRQILGQKVEFLVSFYNNEISEKSEIFDDQFSVERPDGSNFTLKIRSTKLEDSAMYFCASSEAGTTYEQYFGPGTRLTVT.

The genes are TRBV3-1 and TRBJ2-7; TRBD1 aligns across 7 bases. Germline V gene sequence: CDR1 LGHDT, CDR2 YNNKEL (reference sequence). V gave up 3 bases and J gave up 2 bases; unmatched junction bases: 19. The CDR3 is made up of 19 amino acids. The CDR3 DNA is TGTGCCAGCAGCCAGATTGGCTACAGGGGACCACCCCCTCCCTACGAGCAGTACTTC. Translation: CASSQIGYRGPPPPYEQYF.

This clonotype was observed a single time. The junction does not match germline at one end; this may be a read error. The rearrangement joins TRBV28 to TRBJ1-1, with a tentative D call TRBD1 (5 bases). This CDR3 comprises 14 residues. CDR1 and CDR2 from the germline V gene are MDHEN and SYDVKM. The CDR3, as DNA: TGCGCCAGCAGCCAAGCCCGGGGGGGCACTGAAGCTTTCTTT. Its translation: CASSQARGGTEAFF.

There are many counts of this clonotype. The CDR3 is CASSLEGIDEQFF. CDR3 bases: TGTGCCAGCAGTTTGGAGGGTATCGATGAGCAGTTCTTC. The chain has TRBV27 and TRBJ2-1; maybe TRBD2 (6 bases). CDR3 length: 13 residues. V dropped 3 bases and J dropped 8 bases, with 11 bases sitting between them. CDR1 and CDR2 (germline): MNHEY, SMNVEV (reference sequence).

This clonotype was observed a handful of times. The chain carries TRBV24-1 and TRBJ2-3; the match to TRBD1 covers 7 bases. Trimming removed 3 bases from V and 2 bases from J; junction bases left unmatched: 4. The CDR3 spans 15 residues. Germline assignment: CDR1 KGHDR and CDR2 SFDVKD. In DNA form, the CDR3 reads TGTGCCACCAGTGATCCGGGACAGACCACAGATACGCAGTATTTT. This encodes CATSDPGQTTDTQYF.

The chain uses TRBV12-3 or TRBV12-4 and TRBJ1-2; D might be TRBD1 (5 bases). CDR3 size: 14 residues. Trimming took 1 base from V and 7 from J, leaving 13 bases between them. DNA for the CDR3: TGTGCCAGCAGTTTAGGGGGGGGACCCTTTGGCTACACCTTC. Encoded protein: CASSLGGGPFGYTF.

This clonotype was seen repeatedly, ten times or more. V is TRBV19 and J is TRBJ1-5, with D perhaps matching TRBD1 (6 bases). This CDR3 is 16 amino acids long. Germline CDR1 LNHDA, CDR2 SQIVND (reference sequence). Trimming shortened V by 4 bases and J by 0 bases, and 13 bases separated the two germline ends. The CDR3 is CASSSPAGASNQPQHF. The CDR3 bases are TGTGCCAGTAGTAGCCCTGCAGGGGCTAGCAATCAGCCCCAGCATTTT.

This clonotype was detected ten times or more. The CDR3 protein is CASKNDLMNTEAFF. The DNA of the CDR3 is TGTGCCAGCAAGAACGACCTTATGAACACTGAAGCTTTCTTT. The V call is TRBV2, the J call TRBJ1-1; unclear D gene. CDR1 is SNHLY and CDR2 is FYNNEI in the germline V gene. The CDR3 has 14 residues. V dropped 7 bases and J dropped 0 bases, with 12 bases sitting between them.

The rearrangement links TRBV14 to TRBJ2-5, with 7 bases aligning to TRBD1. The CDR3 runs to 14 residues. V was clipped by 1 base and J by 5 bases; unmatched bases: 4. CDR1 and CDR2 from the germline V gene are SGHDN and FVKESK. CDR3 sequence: CASSQVQGRETQYF. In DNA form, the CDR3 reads TGTGCCAGCAGCCAAGTACAGGGGCGGGAGACCCAGTACTTC.

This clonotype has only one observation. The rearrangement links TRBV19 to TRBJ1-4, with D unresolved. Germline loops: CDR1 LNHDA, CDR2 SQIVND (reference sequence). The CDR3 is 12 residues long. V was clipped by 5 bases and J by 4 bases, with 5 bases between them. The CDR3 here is CASSLVNEKLFF. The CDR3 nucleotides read TGTGCCAGTAGTCTCGTTAATGAAAAACTGTTTTTT.

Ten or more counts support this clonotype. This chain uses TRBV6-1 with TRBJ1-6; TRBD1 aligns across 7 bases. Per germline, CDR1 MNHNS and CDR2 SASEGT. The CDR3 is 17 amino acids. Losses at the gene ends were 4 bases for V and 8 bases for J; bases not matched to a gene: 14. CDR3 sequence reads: CASSGGVTGFEDSPLHF. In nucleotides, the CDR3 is TGTGCCAGCAGTGGCGGGGTGACAGGGTTTGAGGATTCACCCCTCCACTTT.

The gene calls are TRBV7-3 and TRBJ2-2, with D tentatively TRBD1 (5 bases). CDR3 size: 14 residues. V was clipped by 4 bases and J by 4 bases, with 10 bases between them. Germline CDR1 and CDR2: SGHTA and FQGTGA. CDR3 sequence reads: CASSSQGPTGELFF. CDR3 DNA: TGTGCCAGCAGCTCCCAGGGCCCCACCGGGGAGCTGTTTTTT. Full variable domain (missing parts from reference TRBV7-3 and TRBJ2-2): GAGVSQTPSNKVTEKGKYVELRCDPISGHTALYWYRQSLGQGPEFLIYFQGTGAADDSGLPNDRFFAVRPEGSVSTLKIQRTERGDSAVYLCASSSQGPTGELFFGEGSRLTVL.

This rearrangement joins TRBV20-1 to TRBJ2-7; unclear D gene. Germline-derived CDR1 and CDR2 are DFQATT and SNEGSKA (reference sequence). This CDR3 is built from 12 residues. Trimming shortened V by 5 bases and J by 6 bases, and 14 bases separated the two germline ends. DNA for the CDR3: TGCAGTGCTTCCTCGGGCAACCGCGAGCAGTACTTC. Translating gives CSASSGNREQYF.

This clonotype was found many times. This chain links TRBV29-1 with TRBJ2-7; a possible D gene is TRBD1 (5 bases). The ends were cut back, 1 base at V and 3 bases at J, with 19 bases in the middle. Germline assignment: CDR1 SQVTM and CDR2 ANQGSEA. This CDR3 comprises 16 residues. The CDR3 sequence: CSVEGVETGGNYEQYF. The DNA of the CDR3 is TGCAGCGTTGAAGGGGTGGAAACAGGCGGCAACTACGAGCAGTACTTC.

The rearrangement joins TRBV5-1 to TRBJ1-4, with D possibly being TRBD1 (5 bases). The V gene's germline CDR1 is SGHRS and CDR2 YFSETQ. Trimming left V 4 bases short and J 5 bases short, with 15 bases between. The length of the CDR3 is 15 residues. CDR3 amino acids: CASSRQGGINEKLFF. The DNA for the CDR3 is TGCGCCAGCAGCCGCCAGGGAGGGATAAATGAAAAACTGTTTTTT.

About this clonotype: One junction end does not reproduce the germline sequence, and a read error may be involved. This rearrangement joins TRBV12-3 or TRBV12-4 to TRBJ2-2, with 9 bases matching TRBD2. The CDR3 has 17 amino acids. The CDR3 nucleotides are TGCGCCAGCAGCCCGCCGGGCGGGGGGGCGAACACCGGGGAGCTGTTTTTT. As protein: CASSPPGGGANTGELFF.

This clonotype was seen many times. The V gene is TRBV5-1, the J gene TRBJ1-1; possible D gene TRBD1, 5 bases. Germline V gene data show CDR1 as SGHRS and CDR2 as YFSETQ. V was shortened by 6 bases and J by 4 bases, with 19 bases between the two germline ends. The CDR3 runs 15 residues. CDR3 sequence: CASTGGQGWSTEAFF. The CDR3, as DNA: TGCGCCAGCACCGGAGGGCAGGGATGGAGCACTGAAGCTTTCTTT.

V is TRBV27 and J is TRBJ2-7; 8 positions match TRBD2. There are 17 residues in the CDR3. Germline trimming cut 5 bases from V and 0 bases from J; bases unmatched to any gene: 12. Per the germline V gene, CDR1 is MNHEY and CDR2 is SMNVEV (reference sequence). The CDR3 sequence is CASSPLGERGNSYEQYF. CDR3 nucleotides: TGTGCCAGCAGTCCCCTCGGGGAGCGGGGGAACTCCTACGAGCAGTACTTC.